This T cell receptor beta chain was recovered during a study of blood T cell repertoires in COVID-19. At the level of the study: Samples taken during acute and convalescent COVID-19 were collected in the United States, Italy and Spain. PBMCs, B-cell-depleted T cells, or T cells provided the cDNA or gDNA that made up the material.

Trimming removed 1 base from V and 4 bases from J; junction bases left unmatched: 14. Germline assignment: CDR1 MGHRA and CDR2 YSYEKL. This CDR3 contains 18 residues. The assay was immunoSEQ multiplex PCR, and TCRdb's table has in-frame clones only and misses some. The sample holds about 90,000 clones, around 87% seen once. Sample: peripheral blood. The V and J genes are TRBV4-1 and TRBJ2-5; 8 bases match TRBD1. The receptor was derived from a human donor in a cohort sampled during active COVID-19. Written as DNA, the CDR3 is TGCGCCAGCAGCCAAGCTTTATCCGGGACAGGCTTGGGAGAGACCCAGTACTTC. Translated: CASSQALSGTGLGETQYF.